This entry lists 7 T cell receptor beta chains sequenced from one sample in a study of blood T cell repertoires in COVID-19. Produced via immunoSEQ multiplex PCR; TCRdb's table is partial and in-frame only. There are about 240,000 clones in the sample; around 86% occur only once, and roughly 10% lies in the top ten. Sequencing was carried out using peripheral blood. These receptors were taken from a woman aged 45-65 years with COVID-19, enrolled during active disease.

The rearrangement uses TRBV5-1 and TRBJ1-3; D remains ambiguous. The length of the CDR3 is 16 residues. CDR1 SGHRS and CDR2 YFSETQ come from the germline V gene. With 4 bases removed from V and 4 bases from J, the gap between germline ends came to 18 bases. The CDR3 sequence: CASSHLDSNRGNTIYF. CDR3 sequence (DNA): TGCGCCAGCAGCCACCTGGACTCGAACAGAGGAAACACCATATATTTT.

The J gene is TRBJ2-2, the V gene TRBV27, with 9 nucleotides matching TRBD2. This CDR3 has 15 residues. Germline V lookup: CDR1 MNHEY, CDR2 SMNVEV (reference sequence). J gave up 5 bases and V 7 bases, and 8 bases lay outside the gene matches. CDR3 DNA sequence: TGTGCCAGCATGGATAGCGGGGGCGTTACCGGGGAGCTGTTTTTT. Its translation: CASMDSGGVTGELFF.

The J gene is TRBJ1-1, the V gene TRBV7-9; D gene uncertain. CDR1 SEHNR and CDR2 FQNEAQ come from the germline V gene (reference sequence). This CDR3 region has 13 residues. V was trimmed by 1 base and J by 7 bases, leaving 10 bases between them. DNA of the CDR3: TGTGCCAGCAGCTTAGAACTTTTGAGTGAAGCTTTCTTT. Translating gives CASSLELLSEAFF.

J is TRBJ2-3 and V is TRBV27, with 8 bases lining up with TRBD2. J was trimmed by 5 bases and V by 1 base; bases with no gene match: 5. This CDR3 is built from 15 residues. Germline-derived CDR1 and CDR2 are MNHEY and SMNVEV (reference sequence). As DNA, the CDR3 is TGTGCCAGCAGTTTATTCGGGGGGGCCAAAGATACGCAGTATTTT. The encoded protein is CASSLFGGAKDTQYF.

As for this clone: The sample holds other DNA sequences that translate to the same CDR3. This sequence joins TRBV5-1 and TRBJ2-6, with unresolved D. V shed 1 base and J shed 4 bases, with 9 bases lying between them. CDR3 length: 15 residues. Germline V gene data show CDR1 as SGHRS and CDR2 as YFSETQ. The CDR3 nucleotides read TGCGCCAGCAGCTTGACTGGGCCCGGGGCCAACGTCCTGACTTTC. Its translation: CASSLTGPGANVLTF.

The chain is built from TRBV2 and TRBJ1-5; D perhaps matches TRBD1 (5 bases). Germline lookup yields CDR1 SNHLY and CDR2 FYNNEI. This CDR3 comprises 14 residues. V was pared by 1 base and J by 1 base, with 5 bases between. The CDR3 region has the DNA TGTGCCAGCAGTGAAGGACAGAGCAATCAGCCCCAGCATTTT. Its protein is CASSEGQSNQPQHF.

The chain uses TRBV19 and TRBJ2-4; D not certain. V was cut by 1 base and J by 14 bases, with 18 bases left in between. This CDR3 has 14 residues. Germline V gene lookup returns CDR1 LNHDA and CDR2 SQIVND (reference sequence). Written as DNA, the CDR3 is TGTGCCAGTAGTATAGCCCAAGGCGTAGGTGACAAGTACTTC. Translated, it gives CASSIAQGVGDKYF.